Listed below are T cell receptor beta chains from one sample, sequenced in a study of cytomegalovirus exposure and HLA in healthy donors. Sequencing used immunoSEQ multiplex PCR; TCRdb keeps in-frame clones, though not all of them. The repertoire holds about 200,000 clones, with around 78% as singletons. Sequencing input: PBMCs. The source is a young man in good health and CMV-seronegative. Each CDR3 is given with its conserved first and last residue. D genes are given only for firm matches. Expanded clones are given a class, and other clones once, few, many or no size at all.

V gene	J gene	clone size	D gene	CDR3 protein	CDR3 DNA
TRBV5-1	TRBJ2-7	NA	TRBD2	CASSNFGGSSYEQYF	TGCGCCAGCAGCAATTTCGGCGGGAGCTCCTACGAGCAGTACTTC
TRBV10-3	TRBJ1-1	NA	TRBD1	CAISGDRQRAEAFF	TGTGCCATCAGTGGGGACAGGCAGCGGGCTGAAGCTTTCTTT
TRBV29-1	TRBJ2-7	NA	NA	CSFIKGAYEQYF	TGCAGCTTTATTAAGGGGGCCTACGAGCAGTACTTC
TRBV2	TRBJ1-4	once	NA	CASKEAVEKLFF	TGTGCCAGCAAAGAGGCCGTTGAAAAACTGTTTTTT
TRBV7-2	TRBJ1-1	NA	NA	CASSLAGIGAEAFF	TGTGCCAGCAGCTTAGCAGGGATAGGGGCTGAAGCTTTCTTT
TRBV4-2	TRBJ2-7	NA	TRBD2	CASSPGTSGYEQYF	TGTGCCAGCAGCCCCGGGACTAGCGGCTACGAGCAGTACTTC
TRBV5-4	TRBJ1-1	NA	NA	CASRPYGSLGTEAFF	TGTGCCAGCAGACCTTACGGGTCATTAGGCACTGAAGCTTTCTTT
TRBV7-9	TRBJ2-2	NA	NA	CASSYPGHNTGELFF	TGTGCCAGCAGCTACCCGGGACATAACACCGGGGAGCTGTTTTTT
TRBV2	TRBJ2-3	NA	NA	CASSARQISTDTQYF	TGTGCCAGCAGTGCCCGACAGATTAGCACAGATACGCAGTATTTT
TRBV10-1	TRBJ2-5	NA	NA	CANTWGGLQETQYF	TGCGCCAACACGTGGGGAGGACTTCAAGAGACCCAGTACTTC
TRBV19	TRBJ2-1	NA	NA	CASSITAPNEQFF	TGTGCCAGTAGTATAACTGCCCCCAATGAGCAGTTCTTC
TRBV19	TRBJ2-5	NA	TRBD1	CASSMGQQETQYF	TGTGCCAGTAGTATGGGACAGCAAGAGACCCAGTACTTC
TRBV5-4	TRBJ1-2	NA	NA	CASSLPGQNYGYTF	TGTGCCAGCAGCTTGCCTGGGCAGAACTATGGCTACACCTTC
TRBV2	TRBJ2-1	NA	NA	CASRAVDNEQFF	TGTGCCAGCAGGGCGGTGGACAATGAGCAGTTCTTC
TRBV27	TRBJ2-5	NA	TRBD2	CASSKGLADQETQYF	TGTGCCAGCAGTAAGGGACTAGCGGACCAAGAGACCCAGTACTTC
TRBV2	TRBJ2-1	NA	NA	CASSEAISGAYNEQFF	TGTGCCAGCAGTGAAGCGATATCGGGAGCCTACAATGAGCAGTTCTTC
TRBV7-7	TRBJ2-1	NA	TRBD1	CASSSTSGTGANEQFF	TGTGCCAGCAGCTCAACCTCCGGGACAGGGGCCAATGAGCAGTTCTTC
TRBV9	TRBJ1-1	once	TRBD1	CASSGGQVGYTEAFF	TGTGCCAGCAGCGGAGGACAGGTGGGATACACTGAAGCTTTCTTT
TRBV5-1	TRBJ2-1	once	TRBD2	CASSLIGGRASYNEQFF	TGCGCCAGCAGCTTGATAGGTGGGAGGGCCTCCTACAATGAGCAGTTCTTC
TRBV11-2	TRBJ2-7	once	TRBD2	CASRMTSGNEQYF	TGTGCCAGCCGAATGACTAGCGGGAACGAGCAGTACTTC
TRBV5-4	TRBJ2-3	NA	NA	CASSLWQRGGTDTQYF	TGTGCCAGCAGCTTGTGGCAGCGAGGAGGCACAGATACGCAGTATTTT
TRBV11-2	TRBJ2-5	NA	TRBD1	CASSPLDRAETQYF	TGTGCCAGCAGCCCACTCGACAGGGCAGAGACCCAGTACTTC
TRBV5-1	TRBJ2-2	few	NA	CASSLTANTGELFF	TGCGCCAGCAGCTTGACAGCGAACACCGGGGAGCTGTTTTTT
TRBV4-2	TRBJ1-4	NA	NA	CASSQDRQRVENEKLFF	TGTGCCAGCAGCCAAGATAGACAGAGAGTCGAAAATGAAAAACTGTTTTTT
TRBV5-6	TRBJ2-3	NA	TRBD1	CASSPSVGDRGEIQYF	TGTGCCAGCAGCCCATCCGTAGGGGACAGGGGCGAGATTCAGTATTTT
TRBV5-1	TRBJ2-7	NA	TRBD2	CASSSSSFGTINQGRDEQYF	TGCGCCAGCAGCTCCTCCTCCTTCGGGACCATAAACCAAGGGAGGGACGAGCAGTACTTC
TRBV2	TRBJ1-1	few	NA	CASSGWGGTEAFF	TGTGCCAGCAGTGGGTGGGGCGGCACTGAAGCTTTCTTT
TRBV2	TRBJ1-3	NA	NA	CASRYREGTDNSGNTIYF	TGTGCCAGCAGATATAGGGAGGGCACTGATAACTCTGGAAACACCATATATTTT
TRBV28	TRBJ2-2	NA	TRBD2	CASRRAGVGTGELFF	TGTGCCAGCAGGAGGGCGGGGGTCGGCACCGGGGAGCTGTTTTTT
TRBV13	TRBJ2-7	NA	TRBD1	CASSRGQGATNSYEQYF	TGTGCCAGCAGCAGGGGACAGGGGGCGACGAACTCCTACGAGCAGTACTTC
TRBV12-5	TRBJ2-4	once	TRBD2	CASGLENSRGTKMYF	TGTGCTAGTGGTTTGGAGAACTCGAGAGGGACTAAAATGTACTTC
TRBV6-5	TRBJ2-7	NA	TRBD1	CASSPGQGRYEQYF	TGTGCCAGCAGTCCAGGACAGGGGAGGTACGAGCAGTACTTC
TRBV7-6	TRBJ2-1	NA	TRBD2	CASSPLAGLLSEQFF	TGTGCCAGCAGCCCCCTAGCGGGACTCCTCAGCGAGCAGTTCTTC
TRBV5-4	TRBJ1-2	NA	NA	CASSLGVVVLYGYTF	TGTGCCAGCAGCTTAGGAGTGGTGGTTTTGTATGGCTACACCTTC
TRBV9	TRBJ1-4	NA	NA	CASGVGHGGEKLFF	TGTGCCTCCGGAGTGGGTCACGGTGGTGAAAAACTGTTTTTT
TRBV4-1	TRBJ1-1	NA	NA	CASNRVGESTEAFF	TGCGCCAGCAACAGGGTAGGTGAGAGCACTGAAGCTTTCTTT
TRBV29-1	TRBJ2-4	NA	TRBD1	CSVMGQGAKNIQYF	TGCAGCGTCATGGGACAGGGGGCGAAAAACATTCAGTACTTC
TRBV27	TRBJ2-7	once	TRBD1	CASSLRRDRSYEQYF	TGTGCCAGCAGTTTGCGCCGGGACAGGTCCTACGAGCAGTACTTC
TRBV4-1	TRBJ2-3	NA	TRBD1	CASSQGPGTGISPDTQYF	TGCGCCAGCAGCCAAGGCCCCGGGACAGGGATAAGTCCAGATACGCAGTATTTT
TRBV5-4	TRBJ2-1	NA	TRBD2	CASSLARAGAYNEQFF	TGTGCCAGCAGCTTGGCCAGAGCGGGAGCCTACAATGAGCAGTTCTTC
TRBV10-3	TRBJ2-1	NA	TRBD2	CAIRAGAGNEQFF	TGTGCCATCAGGGCGGGAGCCGGGAATGAGCAGTTCTTC
TRBV19	TRBJ1-6	NA	NA	CASSIGGDSPLHF	TGTGCCAGTAGTATAGGGGGGGACTCACCCCTCCACTTT
TRBV25-1	TRBJ2-5	NA	NA	CASSESVWEVQETQYF	TGTGCCAGCAGTGAATCAGTCTGGGAGGTCCAAGAGACCCAGTACTTC
TRBV27	TRBJ2-7	few	TRBD2	CASSLSPSGRYYEQYF	TGTGCCAGCAGTTTATCGCCTAGCGGGAGGTACTACGAGCAGTACTTC
TRBV5-1	TRBJ1-6	NA	NA	CASSLGRSSYNSPLHF	TGCGCCAGCAGCTTGGGGCGGAGCTCCTATAATTCACCCCTCCACTTT
TRBV6-5	TRBJ1-1	once	NA	CAVQPGQASEAFF	TGTGCTGTTCAACCAGGGCAGGCCTCCGAAGCTTTCTTT
TRBV15	TRBJ2-3	NA	NA	CATRDSGDTQYF	TGTGCCACCCGGGACTCTGGGGATACGCAGTATTTT
TRBV11-2	TRBJ2-1	NA	NA	CASSSESYPRHNEQFF	TGTGCCAGCAGCTCGGAGAGTTATCCGCGGCACAATGAGCAGTTCTTC
TRBV28	TRBJ2-6	NA	NA	CATRLSLNVLTF	TGTGCCACCAGACTTAGCCTGAACGTCCTGACTTTC
TRBV7-9	TRBJ2-5	NA	NA	CASSLGLVQETQYF	TGTGCCAGCAGCTTAGGACTAGTCCAAGAGACCCAGTACTTC
TRBV10-3	TRBJ2-3	NA	TRBD2	CAITTSPAGNTDTQYF	TGTGCCATCACTACGAGCCCAGCGGGAAACACAGATACGCAGTATTTT